The clone carrying this TCR beta chain was detected ten times or more. Its antigen is as yet unknown. It was by quantitative 5'-RACE with molecular barcodes that TCR beta libraries were made. TCRdb re-called the 5' RACE reads through MiXCR, storing one row per CDR3 protein. The sample lists around 150,000 distinct CDR3 sequences; more than 5.5% were seen once. This specimen belongs to a study of CD8 T cells in ankylosing spondylitis. Overall study results and limits: Eight or nine highly homologous variants made up a TCR beta motif that seemed to typify ankylosing spondylitis blood. Disease-linked clones proved CD8+ and comparatively uncommon in peripheral blood.

Germline CDR1 SGHAT, CDR2 FQNNGV. V shed 6 bases and J 6 bases; nucleotides not matched to a gene: 8. The CDR3 runs 15 residues. The rearrangement uses TRBV11-2 and TRBJ2-7, with TRBD2 matching 13 bases. This TCR derives from a female donor with ankylosing spondylitis or in good health (not recorded which). The sequencing input was blood, either unsorted or a sorted T cell fraction (not recorded which). The CDR3 is CASRTSGRRELEQYF. Here the CDR3 DNA reads TGTGCCAGCAGGACTAGCGGGAGGCGGGAGCTCGAGCAGTACTTC.